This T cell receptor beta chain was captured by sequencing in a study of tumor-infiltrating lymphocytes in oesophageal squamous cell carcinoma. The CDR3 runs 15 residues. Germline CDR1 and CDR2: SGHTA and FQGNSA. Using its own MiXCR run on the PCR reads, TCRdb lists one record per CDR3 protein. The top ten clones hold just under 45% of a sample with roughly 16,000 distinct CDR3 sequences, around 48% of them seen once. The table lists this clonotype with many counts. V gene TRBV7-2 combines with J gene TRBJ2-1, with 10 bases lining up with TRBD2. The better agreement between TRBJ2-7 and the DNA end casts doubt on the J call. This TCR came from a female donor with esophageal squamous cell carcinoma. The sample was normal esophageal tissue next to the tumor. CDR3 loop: CASSLNPSGSYEQYF. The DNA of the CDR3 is TGTGCCAGCAGCTTAAACCCTAGCGGGAGTTACGAGCAGTACTTC.